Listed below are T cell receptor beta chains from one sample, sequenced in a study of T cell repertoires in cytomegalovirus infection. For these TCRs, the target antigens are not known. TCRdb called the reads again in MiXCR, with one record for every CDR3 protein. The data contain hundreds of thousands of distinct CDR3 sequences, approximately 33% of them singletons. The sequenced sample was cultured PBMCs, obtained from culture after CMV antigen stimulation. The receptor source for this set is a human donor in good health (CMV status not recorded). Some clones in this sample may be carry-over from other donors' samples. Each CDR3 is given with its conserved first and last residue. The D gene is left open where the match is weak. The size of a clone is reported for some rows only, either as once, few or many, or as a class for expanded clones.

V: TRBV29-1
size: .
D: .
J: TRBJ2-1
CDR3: CSVESGGTHEQFF
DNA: TGCAGCGTTGAAAGTGGCGGGACCCATGAGCAGTTCTTC

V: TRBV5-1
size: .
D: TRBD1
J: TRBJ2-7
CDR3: CASSLAGQGRSYEQYF
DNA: TGCGCCAGCAGCTTGGCGGGACAGGGTCGCTCCTACGAGCAGTACTTC

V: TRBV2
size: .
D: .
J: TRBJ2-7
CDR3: CASSNYRDSGEQYF
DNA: TGTGCCAGCAGTAATTACCGGGACTCAGGCGAGCAGTACTTC

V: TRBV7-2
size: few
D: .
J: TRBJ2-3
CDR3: CASSTGSSTDTQYF
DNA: TGTGCCAGCAGCACGGGAAGTAGCACAGATACGCAGTATTTT

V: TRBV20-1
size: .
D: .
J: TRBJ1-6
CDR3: CSARVSSYNSPLHF
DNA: TGCAGTGCACGCGTAAGCTCCTATAATTCACCCCTCCACTTT

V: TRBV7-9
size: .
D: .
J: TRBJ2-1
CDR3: CASSRLLGSNDEQFF
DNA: TGTGCCAGCTCCCGTCTTCTTGGGAGTAACGATGAGCAGTTCTTC

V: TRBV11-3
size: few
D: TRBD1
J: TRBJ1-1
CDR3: CASSLTGETEAFF
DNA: TGTGCCAGCAGCTTAACAGGGGAAACTGAAGCTTTCTTT

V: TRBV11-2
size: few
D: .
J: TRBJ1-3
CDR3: CASSSDAGPRSGNTIYF
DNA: TGTGCCAGCAGCTCGGACGCAGGGCCCCGCTCTGGAAACACCATATATTTT

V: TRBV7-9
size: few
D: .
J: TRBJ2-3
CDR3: CASHPGTTRTQYF
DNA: TGTGCCAGCCATCCAGGGACAACCAGAACGCAGTATTTT

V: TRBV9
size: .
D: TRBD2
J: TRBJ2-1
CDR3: CASSPTPPGLAVYNEQFF
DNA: TGTGCCAGCAGCCCAACCCCCCCGGGACTAGCGGTTTACAATGAGCAGTTCTTC

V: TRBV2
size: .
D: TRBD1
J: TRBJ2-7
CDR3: CASNRDSLYEQYF
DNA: TGTGCCAGCAACCGGGACAGCCTCTACGAGCAGTACTTC

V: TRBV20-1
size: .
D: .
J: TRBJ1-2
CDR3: CSARGDRNYGYTF
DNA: TGCAGTGCTAGGGGAGACAGGAACTATGGCTACACCTTC

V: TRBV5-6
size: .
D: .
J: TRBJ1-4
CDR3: CASSLDYAIGEANEKLFF
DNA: TGTGCCAGCAGCTTGGATTACGCCATCGGAGAGGCTAATGAAAAACTGTTTTTT

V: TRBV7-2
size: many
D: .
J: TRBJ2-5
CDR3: CASSPRQETQYF
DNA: TGTGCCAGCAGTCCCCGGCAAGAGACCCAGTACTTC

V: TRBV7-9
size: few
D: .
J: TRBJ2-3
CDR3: CASSLGPEATDTQYF
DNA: TGTGCCAGCAGCTTAGGACCTGAGGCCACAGATACGCAGTATTTT

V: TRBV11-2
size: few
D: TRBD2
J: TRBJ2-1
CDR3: CASSSGPGLAAYNEQFF
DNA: TGTGCCAGCAGCTCCGGGCCGGGACTAGCGGCCTACAATGAGCAGTTCTTC

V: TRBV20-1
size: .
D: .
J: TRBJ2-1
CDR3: CSAPGSDPYNEQFF
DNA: TGCAGTGCCCCAGGATCCGACCCATACAATGAGCAGTTCTTC

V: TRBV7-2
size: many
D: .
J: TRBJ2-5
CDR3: CASSLELAAETQYF
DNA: TGTGCCAGCAGCTTAGAACTAGCCGCAGAGACCCAGTACTTC

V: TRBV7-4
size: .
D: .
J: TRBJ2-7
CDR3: CASTLIDEQYF
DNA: TGTGCCAGCACCCTCATCGACGAGCAGTACTTC

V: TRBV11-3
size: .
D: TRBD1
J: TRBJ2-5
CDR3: CASSLTGTGIQETQYF
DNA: TGTGCCAGCAGCTTAACCGGGACAGGGATTCAAGAGACCCAGTACTTC

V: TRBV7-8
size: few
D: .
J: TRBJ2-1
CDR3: CASSLEHGSYNEQFF
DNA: TGTGCCAGCAGCTTAGAACATGGCAGTTACAATGAGCAGTTCTTC

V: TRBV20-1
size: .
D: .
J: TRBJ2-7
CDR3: CSARQDRVIRGSYEQYF
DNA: TGCAGTGCTAGACAGGACAGAGTAATAAGAGGATCCTACGAGCAGTACTTC

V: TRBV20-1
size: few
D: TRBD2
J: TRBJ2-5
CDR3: CSARDGRPSGEETQYF
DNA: TGCAGTGCTAGAGATGGGAGGCCTAGCGGAGAAGAGACCCAGTACTTC

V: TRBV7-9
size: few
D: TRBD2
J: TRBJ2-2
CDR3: CASSPTSPSGTRARELFF
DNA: TGTGCCAGCAGCCCTACATCCCCTAGCGGGACACGGGCCCGGGAGCTGTTTTTT

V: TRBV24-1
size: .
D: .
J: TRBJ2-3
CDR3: CATSLADHPDTQYF
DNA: TGTGCCACCAGCCTTGCCGACCACCCAGATACGCAGTATTTT

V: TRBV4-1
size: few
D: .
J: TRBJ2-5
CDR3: CASSTYPPLRVIQETQYF
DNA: TGCGCCAGCAGCACTTACCCACCCTTACGGGTTATCCAAGAGACCCAGTACTTC

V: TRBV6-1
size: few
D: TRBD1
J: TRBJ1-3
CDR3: CASSGLGQRNTIYF
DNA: TGTGCCAGCAGTGGCCTGGGACAGCGTAACACCATATATTTT

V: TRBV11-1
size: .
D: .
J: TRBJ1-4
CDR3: CASSKVENEKLFF
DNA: TGTGCCAGCAGCAAGGTGGAGAATGAAAAACTGTTTTTT

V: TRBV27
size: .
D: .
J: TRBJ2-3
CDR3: CASSFIDTDTQYF
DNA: TGTGCCAGCAGTTTCATAGACACAGATACGCAGTATTTT

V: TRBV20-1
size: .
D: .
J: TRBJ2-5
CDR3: CSARGAIRETQYF
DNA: TGCAGTGCTAGAGGGGCCATCAGAGAGACCCAGTACTTC

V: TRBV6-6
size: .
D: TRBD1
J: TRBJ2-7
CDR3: CASKPGQGITYEQYF
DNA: TGTGCCAGCAAGCCGGGACAGGGAATTACCTACGAGCAGTACTTC

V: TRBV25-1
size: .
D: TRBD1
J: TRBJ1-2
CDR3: CASRAKGQPSLGYTF
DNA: TGTGCCAGCAGGGCTAAGGGACAGCCCTCGTTGGGCTACACCTTC

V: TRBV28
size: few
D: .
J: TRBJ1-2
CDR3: CASSSGSAGYTF
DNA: TGTGCCAGCAGTTCGGGGAGCGCCGGCTACACCTTC

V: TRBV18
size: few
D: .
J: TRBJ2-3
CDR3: CASSPPNTDGAADTQYF
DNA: TGTGCCAGCTCACCACCCAACACCGATGGGGCCGCAGATACGCAGTATTTT

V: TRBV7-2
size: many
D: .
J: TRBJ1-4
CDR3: CASSLAGGANEKLFF
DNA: TGTGCCAGCAGCTTAGCGGGAGGCGCCAATGAAAAACTGTTTTTT

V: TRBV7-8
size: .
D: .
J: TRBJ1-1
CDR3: CASSLGRTTTTEAFF
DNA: TGTGCCAGCAGCTTAGGAAGGACAACGACCACTGAAGCTTTCTTT

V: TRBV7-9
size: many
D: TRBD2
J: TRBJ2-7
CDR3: CASSQGLAGSVSEQYF
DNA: TGTGCCAGCAGCCAGGGACTAGCGGGCTCGGTGAGCGAGCAGTACTTC

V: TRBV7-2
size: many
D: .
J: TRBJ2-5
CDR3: CASSQLPLAYQETQYF
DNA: TGTGCCAGCAGCCAGCTCCCTCTAGCGTACCAAGAGACCCAGTACTTC

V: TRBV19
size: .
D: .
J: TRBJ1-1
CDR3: CASSIFQDGEAFF
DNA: TGTGCCAGTAGTATTTTCCAGGATGGTGAAGCTTTCTTT

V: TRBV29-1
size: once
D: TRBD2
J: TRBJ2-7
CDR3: CSVDVAGDREQYF
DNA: TGCAGCGTTGACGTAGCGGGAGATCGCGAGCAGTACTTC

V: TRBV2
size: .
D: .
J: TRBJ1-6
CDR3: CASSEDREGSPLHF
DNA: TGTGCCAGCAGTGAAGACAGGGAGGGATCACCCCTCCACTTT

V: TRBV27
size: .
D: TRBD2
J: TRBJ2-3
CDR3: CASSLSSGRGVFTDTQYF
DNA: TGTGCCAGCAGTTTGTCCAGCGGGAGAGGGGTTTTCACAGATACGCAGTATTTT

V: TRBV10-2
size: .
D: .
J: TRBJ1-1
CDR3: CASSESLVLVGTEAFF
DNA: TGCGCCAGCAGTGAGTCCCTGGTGCTTGTTGGGACTGAAGCTTTCTTT

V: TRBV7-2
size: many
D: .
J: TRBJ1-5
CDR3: CASSPHSGFQPQHF
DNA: TGTGCCAGCAGCCCACACTCGGGGTTTCAGCCCCAGCATTTT

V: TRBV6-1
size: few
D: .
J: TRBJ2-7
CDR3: CASSDPPLGRYEQYF
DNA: TGTGCCAGCAGTGACCCCCCCCTTGGGCGATACGAGCAGTACTTC

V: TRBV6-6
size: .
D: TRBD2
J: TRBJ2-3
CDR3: CASSYEGLADGSTDTQYF
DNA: TGTGCCAGCAGTTACGAGGGACTAGCGGACGGGAGCACAGATACGCAGTATTTT

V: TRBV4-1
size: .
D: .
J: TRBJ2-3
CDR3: CASSRYHLSDTQYF
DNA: TGCGCCAGCAGCCGGTACCATCTCTCAGATACGCAGTATTTT

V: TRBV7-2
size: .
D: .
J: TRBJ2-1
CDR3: CASSLVAGSHNEQFF
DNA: TGTGCCAGCAGCTTAGTGGCAGGATCCCACAATGAGCAGTTCTTC